This T cell receptor beta chain was identified in a study of CD8+CD57+ T cells in acquired aplastic anemia. Study overall: DNA from sorted CD4+ and CD8+ cells averaged about 3.2 ug.

It was genomic DNA that served as the template for profiling TCR beta VDJ and CDR3. TCRdb reanalysed the reads using MiXCR and keeps one entry per CDR3 protein. Among roughly 250,000 distinct CDR3 sequences listed, around half were seen once. Study-wide findings and caveats: Approximately 30 CD8+ CDR3 sequences were shared between patients and controls.

Trimming removed 8 bases from V and 8 bases from J; junction bases left unmatched: 8. Germline-derived CDR1 and CDR2 are LNHDA and SQIVND (reference sequence). There are 13 residues in the CDR3. It was patients with CD8+CD57+ cell expansion by flow cytometry who were chosen for sequencing. Blood samples were obtained from patients who had received no prior therapy. Turning to this clonotype: Its cognate antigen is unknown.

The V gene is TRBV19, the J gene TRBJ2-1, with 8 positions matching TRBD1. The TCR was taken from a human donor with aplastic anemia. The sequencing sample was made of sorted CD4+, CD8+, or CD8+CD57+ T cells (not recorded which) from PBMCs. The CDR3 here is CASRKVTGDEQFF. The DNA for the CDR3 is TGTGCCAGTCGAAAAGTGACAGGGGATGAGCAGTTCTTC.